The T cell receptor beta chain under discussion was sequenced for a study of PD-1 blockade in mismatch repair-deficient tumors. The time point: roughly 10-day in vitro stimulation with candidate neoantigen peptide 2. All patients were mismatch repair deficient, assessed by either PCR or immunohistochemistry. Germline CDR1 reads KGHSH; CDR2 reads LQKENI. V gave up 3 bases and J gave up 4 bases, with 15 bases separating them. This CDR3 contains 15 residues. A note on this clone: The target antigen is unknown.

Profiling relied on immunoSEQ multiplex PCR, and the TCRdb table lists in-frame clones only, not all of them. This sample has approximately 9,800 clones, with around 88% found just once. Sequencing used cells cultured in vitro, obtained from a patient treated with pembrolizumab. The TCR comes from an adult with mismatch repair-deficient cancer. This rearrangement joins TRBV18 to TRBJ1-1, with a tentative D call TRBD1 (5 bases). CDR3 sequence reads: CASSPSGSQATEAFF. The CDR3 DNA reads as TGTGCCAGCTCACCCTCCGGGTCACAGGCCACTGAAGCTTTCTTT.